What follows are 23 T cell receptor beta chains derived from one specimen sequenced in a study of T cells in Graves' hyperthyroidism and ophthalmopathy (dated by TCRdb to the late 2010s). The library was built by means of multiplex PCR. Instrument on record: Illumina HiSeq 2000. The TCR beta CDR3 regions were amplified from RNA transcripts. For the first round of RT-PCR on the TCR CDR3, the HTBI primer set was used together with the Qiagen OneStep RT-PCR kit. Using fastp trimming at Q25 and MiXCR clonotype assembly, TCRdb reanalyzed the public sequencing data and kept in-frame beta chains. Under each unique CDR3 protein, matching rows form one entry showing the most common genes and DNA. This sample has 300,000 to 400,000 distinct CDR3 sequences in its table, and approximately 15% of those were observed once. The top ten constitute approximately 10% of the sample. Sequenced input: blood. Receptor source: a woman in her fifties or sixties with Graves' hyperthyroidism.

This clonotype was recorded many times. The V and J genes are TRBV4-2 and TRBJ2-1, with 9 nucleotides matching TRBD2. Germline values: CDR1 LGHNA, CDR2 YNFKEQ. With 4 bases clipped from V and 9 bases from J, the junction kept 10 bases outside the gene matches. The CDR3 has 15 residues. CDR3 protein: CASSPVLAGRGEQFF. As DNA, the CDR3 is TGTGCCAGCAGCCCCGTTCTAGCGGGAAGGGGTGAGCAGTTCTTC.

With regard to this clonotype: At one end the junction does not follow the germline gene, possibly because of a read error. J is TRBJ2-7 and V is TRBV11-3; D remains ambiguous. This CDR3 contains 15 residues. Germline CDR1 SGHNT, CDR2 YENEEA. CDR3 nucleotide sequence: TGTGCCAGCAGCTTAGGGGCAGCCCGCTCCTACGAGCGGTACTTC. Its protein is CASSLGAARSYERYF.

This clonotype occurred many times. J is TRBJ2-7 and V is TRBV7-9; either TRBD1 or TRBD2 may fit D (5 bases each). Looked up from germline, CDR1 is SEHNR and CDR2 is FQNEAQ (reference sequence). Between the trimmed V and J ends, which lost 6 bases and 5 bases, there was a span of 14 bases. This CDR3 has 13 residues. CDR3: CASRGGQGHEQYF. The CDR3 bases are TGTGCCAGCAGAGGCGGGCAGGGCCACGAGCAGTACTTC.

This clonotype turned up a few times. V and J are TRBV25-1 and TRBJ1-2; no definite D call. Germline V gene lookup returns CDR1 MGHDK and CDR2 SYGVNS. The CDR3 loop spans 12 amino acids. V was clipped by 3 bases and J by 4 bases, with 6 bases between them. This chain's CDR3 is CASSDPSYGYTF. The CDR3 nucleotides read TGTGCCAGCAGTGACCCGAGCTATGGCTACACCTTC.

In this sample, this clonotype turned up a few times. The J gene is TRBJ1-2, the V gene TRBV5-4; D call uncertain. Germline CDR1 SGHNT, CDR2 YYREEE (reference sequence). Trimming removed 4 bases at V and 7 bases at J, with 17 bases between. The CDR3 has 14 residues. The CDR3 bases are TGTGCCAGCAGCCCAACGACGGATGACGGTGGCTACACCTTC. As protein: CASSPTTDDGGYTF.

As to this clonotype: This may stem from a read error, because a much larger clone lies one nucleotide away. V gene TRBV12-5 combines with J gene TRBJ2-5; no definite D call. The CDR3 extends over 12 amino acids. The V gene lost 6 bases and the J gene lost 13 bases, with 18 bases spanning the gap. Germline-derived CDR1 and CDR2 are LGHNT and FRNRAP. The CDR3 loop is CASGPRASPRYF. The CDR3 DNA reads TGTGCTAGTGGCCCCCGGGCCTCCCCCCGGTACTTC.

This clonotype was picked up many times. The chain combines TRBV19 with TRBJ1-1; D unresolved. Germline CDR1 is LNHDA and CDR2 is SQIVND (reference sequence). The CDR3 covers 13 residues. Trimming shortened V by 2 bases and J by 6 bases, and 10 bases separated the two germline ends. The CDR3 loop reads CASSISGTSEAFF. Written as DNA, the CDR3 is TGTGCCAGTAGTATATCGGGCACCTCTGAAGCTTTCTTT.

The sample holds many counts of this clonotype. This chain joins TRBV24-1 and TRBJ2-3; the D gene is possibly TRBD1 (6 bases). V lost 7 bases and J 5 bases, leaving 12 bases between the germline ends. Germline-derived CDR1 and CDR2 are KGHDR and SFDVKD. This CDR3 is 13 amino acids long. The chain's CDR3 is CATRETGGDTQYF. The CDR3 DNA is TGTGCCACCAGAGAGACAGGTGGAGATACGCAGTATTTT.

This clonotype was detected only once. CDR3 protein: CASSLSGAGTDTQYF. CDR3 DNA: TGTGCCAGCAGTTTATCTGGGGCCGGCACAGATACGCAGTATTTT. This chain connects TRBV12-3 or TRBV12-4 to TRBJ2-3; possible D gene TRBD1, 5 bases. The CDR3 is 15 amino acids. The V and J ends lost 2 bases and 1 base respectively, with 10 bases between them.

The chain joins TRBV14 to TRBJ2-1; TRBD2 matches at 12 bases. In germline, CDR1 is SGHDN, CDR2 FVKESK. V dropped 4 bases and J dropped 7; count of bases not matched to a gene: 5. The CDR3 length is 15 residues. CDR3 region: CASSRTSGRWNEQFF. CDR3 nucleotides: TGTGCCAGCAGCCGAACTAGCGGGAGGTGGAATGAGCAGTTCTTC.

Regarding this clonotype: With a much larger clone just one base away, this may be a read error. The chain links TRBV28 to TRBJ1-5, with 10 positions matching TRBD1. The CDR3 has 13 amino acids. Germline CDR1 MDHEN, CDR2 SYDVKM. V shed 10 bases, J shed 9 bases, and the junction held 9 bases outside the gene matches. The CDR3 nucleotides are TGTGCCAACAGAGACGACAGGGGGCGGCCCCAGCATTTT. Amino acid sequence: CANRDDRGRPQHF.

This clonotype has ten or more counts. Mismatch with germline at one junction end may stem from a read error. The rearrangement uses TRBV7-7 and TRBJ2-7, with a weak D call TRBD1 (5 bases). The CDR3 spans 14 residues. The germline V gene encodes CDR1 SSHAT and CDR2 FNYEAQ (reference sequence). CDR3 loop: CASSPGPGSYEQYF. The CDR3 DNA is TGTGCTAGCAGCCCCGGACCAGGGTCCTACGAGCAGTACTTC.

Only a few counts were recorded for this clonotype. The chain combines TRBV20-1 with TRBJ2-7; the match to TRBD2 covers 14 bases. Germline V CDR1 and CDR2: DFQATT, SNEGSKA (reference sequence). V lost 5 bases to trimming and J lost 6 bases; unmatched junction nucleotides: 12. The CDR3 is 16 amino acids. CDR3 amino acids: CSALRGLAGASLEQYF. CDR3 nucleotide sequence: TGCAGTGCTCTCCGGGGACTAGCGGGAGCCTCACTCGAGCAGTACTTC.

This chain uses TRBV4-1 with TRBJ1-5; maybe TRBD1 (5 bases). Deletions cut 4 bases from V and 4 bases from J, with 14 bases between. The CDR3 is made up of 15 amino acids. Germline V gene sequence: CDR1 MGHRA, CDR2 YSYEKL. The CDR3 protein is CASSPGAGRNQPQHF. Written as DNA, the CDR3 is TGCGCCAGCAGCCCCGGGGCAGGGAGGAATCAGCCCCAGCATTTT.

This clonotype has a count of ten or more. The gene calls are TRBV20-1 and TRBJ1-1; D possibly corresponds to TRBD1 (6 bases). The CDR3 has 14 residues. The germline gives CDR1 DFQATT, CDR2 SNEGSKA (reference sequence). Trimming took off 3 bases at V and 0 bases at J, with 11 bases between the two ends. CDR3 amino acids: CSASGGAMNTEAFF. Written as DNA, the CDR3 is TGCAGTGCTAGTGGGGGGGCGATGAACACTGAAGCTTTCTTT.

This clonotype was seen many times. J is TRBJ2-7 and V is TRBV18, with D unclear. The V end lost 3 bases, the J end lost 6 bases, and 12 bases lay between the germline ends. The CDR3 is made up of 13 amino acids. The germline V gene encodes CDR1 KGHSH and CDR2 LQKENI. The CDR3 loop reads CASSPPTLSEQYF. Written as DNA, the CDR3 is TGTGCCAGCTCACCCCCGACCTTAAGCGAGCAGTACTTC.

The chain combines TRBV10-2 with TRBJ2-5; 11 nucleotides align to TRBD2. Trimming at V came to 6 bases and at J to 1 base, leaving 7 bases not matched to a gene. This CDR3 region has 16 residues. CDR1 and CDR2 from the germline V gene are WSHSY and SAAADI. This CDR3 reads CASSLLGLAVQETQYF. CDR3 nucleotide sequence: TGCGCCAGCAGCCTGTTGGGACTAGCGGTCCAAGAGACCCAGTACTTC.

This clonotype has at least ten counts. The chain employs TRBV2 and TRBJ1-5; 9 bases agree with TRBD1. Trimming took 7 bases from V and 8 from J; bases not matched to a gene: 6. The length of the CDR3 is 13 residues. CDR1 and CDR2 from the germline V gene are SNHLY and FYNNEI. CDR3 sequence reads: CASKQGAMEPQHF. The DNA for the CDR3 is TGTGCCAGCAAACAGGGGGCAATGGAGCCCCAGCATTTT.

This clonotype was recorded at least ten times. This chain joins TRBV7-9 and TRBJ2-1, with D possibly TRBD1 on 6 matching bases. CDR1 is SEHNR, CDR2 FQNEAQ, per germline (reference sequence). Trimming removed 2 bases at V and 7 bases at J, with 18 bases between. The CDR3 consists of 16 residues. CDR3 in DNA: TGTGCCAGCAGCTTAAGTTGGGGGCTGCTGCAGAATGAGCAGTTCTTC. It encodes CASSLSWGLLQNEQFF.

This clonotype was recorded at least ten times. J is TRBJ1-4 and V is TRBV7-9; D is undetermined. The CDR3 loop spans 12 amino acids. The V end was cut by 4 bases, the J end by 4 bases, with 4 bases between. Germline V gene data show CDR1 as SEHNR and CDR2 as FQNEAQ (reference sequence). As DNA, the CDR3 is TGTGCCAGCAGCTCCAGTAATGAAAAACTGTTTTTT. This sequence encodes CASSSSNEKLFF.

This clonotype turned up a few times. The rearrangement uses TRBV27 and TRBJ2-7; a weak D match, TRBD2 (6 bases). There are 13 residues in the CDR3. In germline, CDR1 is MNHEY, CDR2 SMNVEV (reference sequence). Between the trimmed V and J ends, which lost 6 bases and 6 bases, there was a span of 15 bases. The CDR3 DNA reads TGTGCCAGCAGGGAGGGACCGGGGGTCGAGCAGTACTTC. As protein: CASREGPGVEQYF.

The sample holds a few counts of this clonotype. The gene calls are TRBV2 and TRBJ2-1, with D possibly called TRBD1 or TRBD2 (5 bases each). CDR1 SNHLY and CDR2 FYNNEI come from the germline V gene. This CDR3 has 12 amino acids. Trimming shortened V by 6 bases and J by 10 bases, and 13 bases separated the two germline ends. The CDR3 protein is CASRGDHREQFF. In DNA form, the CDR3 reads TGTGCCAGCAGGGGGGACCACAGAGAGCAGTTCTTC.

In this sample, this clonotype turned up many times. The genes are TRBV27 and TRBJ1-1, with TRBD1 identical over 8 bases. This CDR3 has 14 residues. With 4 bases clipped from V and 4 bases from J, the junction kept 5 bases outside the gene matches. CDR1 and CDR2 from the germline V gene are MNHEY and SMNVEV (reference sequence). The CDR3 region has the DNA TGTGCCAGCAGTTCAGGGGGCTCGCTCACTGAAGCTTTCTTT. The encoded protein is CASSSGGSLTEAFF.